Listed below are T cell receptor beta chains from one sample, sequenced in a study of CD8+CD57+ T cells in acquired aplastic anemia. MiXCR, applied by TCRdb to the reads, yields one record per CDR3 protein. This table holds some 200,000 distinct CDR3 sequences, around 45% found once. The sample was sorted CD4+, CD8+, or CD8+CD57+ T cells (not recorded which) from PBMCs. The receptors stem from a human donor with aplastic anemia. CDR3s include the opening cysteine and the closing phenylalanine or tryptophan. A D gene is named only where the DNA matches it firmly.

. | TRBJ1-1 | TRBV24-1 | CATMCREVNTEAFF
. | TRBJ2-7 | TRBV18 | CASSLQQGTNGGEQYF
TRBD1 | TRBJ1-6 | TRBV5-1 | CASSSGGDNSPLHF
. | TRBJ2-7 | TRBV11-1 | CASSSPRSGVASEQYF
TRBD2 | TRBJ2-7 | TRBV11-2 | CASSPRRGLAGRDSYEQYF
. | TRBJ1-5 | TRBV11-2 | CASSLIYDHEGVQPQHF
. | TRBJ2-2 | TRBV9 | CASSVGGSGELFF
. | TRBJ2-7 | TRBV20-1 | CSAPSRGESYEQYF
. | TRBJ1-4 | TRBV5-1 | CASSSLGRGGKLFF
. | TRBJ2-7 | TRBV25-1 | CASSDPGGSPYEQYF
. | TRBJ1-3 | TRBV29-1 | CSVELAEQSSGNTIYF
. | TRBJ1-2 | TRBV25-1 | CASIGGGKGYTF
. | TRBJ2-3 | TRBV5-1 | CASSSGTLRTDTQYF
. | TRBJ1-2 | TRBV6-4 | CASSDSTPWGYGYTF
TRBD1 | TRBJ1-1 | TRBV10-3 | CAASGGQAPFF
. | TRBJ2-7 | TRBV29-1 | CSVADIYEQYF
. | TRBJ2-3 | TRBV5-1 | CASSLGRSTDTQYF
. | TRBJ2-1 | TRBV2 | CASTLDIGRHNEQFF
TRBD2 | TRBJ2-5 | TRBV7-9 | CASSLEKGRAGTETQYF
. | TRBJ1-1 | TRBV12-3/TRBV12-4 | CASSLVGTSFF
. | TRBJ1-4 | TRBV19 | CASSGLASLYEKLFF
. | TRBJ2-5 | TRBV15 | CATSKGLGGRDQETQYF
. | TRBJ2-7 | TRBV6-6 | CASSYGVGRAYEQYF
. | TRBJ2-6 | TRBV11-3 | CASRGERGSGANVLTF
. | TRBJ1-2 | TRBV5-4 | CASSFTGRGGYTF
. | TRBJ1-2 | TRBV6-1 | CASSMRGTMILNYGYTF
. | TRBJ1-5 | TRBV12-3/TRBV12-4 | CASSKTYSNQPQHF
. | TRBJ1-5 | TRBV15 | CATSSGDRNQPQHF
. | TRBJ2-1 | TRBV5-5 | CASTSHTGQFF
. | TRBJ2-5 | TRBV15 | CATSRDAEGETQYF
TRBD1 | TRBJ1-2 | TRBV7-9 | CASSGYGQGRRGYTF
TRBD2 | TRBJ2-1 | TRBV11-1 | CASSQALAGAGGEQFF
. | TRBJ1-6 | TRBV6-4 | CASSDTGNSPLHF
. | TRBJ2-2 | TRBV15 | CATSNGTTLGTGELFF
. | TRBJ1-1 | TRBV30 | CAWSVMGVQAFF
TRBD2 | TRBJ2-3 | TRBV4-2 | CASSPGGLAGRRSTDTQYF
TRBD2 | TRBJ2-3 | TRBV5-4 | CASSPPSGKDTQYF
. | TRBJ1-1 | TRBV7-9 | CASSLASMNTEAFF
TRBD1 | TRBJ1-2 | TRBV24-1 | CATSVSTGSEDGYTF
. | TRBJ2-7 | TRBV11-2 | CASSLFGRDQNEQYF
. | TRBJ2-7 | TRBV7-7 | CASSSTSSYEQYF
. | TRBJ2-2 | TRBV15 | CATSRGPTNTGELFF
. | TRBJ2-7 | TRBV6-2/TRBV6-3 | CASSHPFYEQYF
. | TRBJ1-1 | TRBV7-2 | CASSLVLIGTEAFF
. | TRBJ2-5 | TRBV24-1 | CATSDLPSNQGLPYNETQYF
. | TRBJ1-2 | TRBV20-1 | CSARVIPGGYGYTF
. | TRBJ2-1 | TRBV7-8 | CASSFNGPFEQFF
. | TRBJ1-1 | TRBV2 | CASSEYTEAFF
. | TRBJ2-1 | TRBV27 | CASSQDGFSYNEQFF
. | TRBJ2-1 | TRBV12-5 | CASGLGRRNEQFF
. | TRBJ2-2 | TRBV9 | CASSVDRGELFF
. | TRBJ1-5 | TRBV12-3/TRBV12-4 | CASSVGGAPSNQPQHF
. | TRBJ1-5 | TRBV6-1 | CASSPSWASNQPQHF
. | TRBJ2-1 | TRBV11-1 | CASSRGGISYNEQFF
TRBD1 | TRBJ2-7 | TRBV6-7 | CASSYSDRRHEQYF
. | TRBJ1-5 | TRBV2 | CARETSRIMNQPQHF